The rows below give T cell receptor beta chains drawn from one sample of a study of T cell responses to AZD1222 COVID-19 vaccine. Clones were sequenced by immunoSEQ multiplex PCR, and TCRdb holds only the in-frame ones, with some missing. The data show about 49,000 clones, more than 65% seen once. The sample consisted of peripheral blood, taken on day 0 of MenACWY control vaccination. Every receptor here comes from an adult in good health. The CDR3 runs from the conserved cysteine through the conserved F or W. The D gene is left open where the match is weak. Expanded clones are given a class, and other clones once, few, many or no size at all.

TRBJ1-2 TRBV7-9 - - TGTGCCAGCAGCCCCTCGGGCCTCTCCTATGGCTACACCTTC CASSPSGLSYGYTF
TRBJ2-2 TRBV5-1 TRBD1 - TGCGCCAGCAGCTTTGACCCGGGACAGGGAGGGAGCACCGGGGAGCTGTTTTTT CASSFDPGQGGSTGELFF
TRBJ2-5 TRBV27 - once TGTGCCAGCAGTTTAAGATACCGGGGCGAAGAAGAGACCCAGTACTTC CASSLRYRGEEETQYF
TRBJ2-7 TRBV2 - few TGTGCCAGCAGTTCCGGGGGTCTCTACGAGCAGTACTTC CASSSGGLYEQYF
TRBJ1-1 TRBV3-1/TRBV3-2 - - TGTGCCAGCGCAGGCAGGAACACTGAAGCTTTCTTT CASAGRNTEAFF
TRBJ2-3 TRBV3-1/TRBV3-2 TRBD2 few TGTGCCAGCAGCCAAGACGCGGGGGTCACAGATACGCAGTATTTT CASSQDAGVTDTQYF
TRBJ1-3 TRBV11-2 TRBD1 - TGTGCCAGCAGCGGCAACAGGGGTGGAAACACCATATATTTT CASSGNRGGNTIYF
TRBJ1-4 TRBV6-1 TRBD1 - TGTGCCAGCAGTGAAGCTCAGAGACAGGGGCGAGAAAAACTGTTTTTT CASSEAQRQGREKLFF
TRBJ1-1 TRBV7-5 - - TGTGTCAGAAGCACTAGAAACACTGAAGCTTTCTTT CVRSTRNTEAFF
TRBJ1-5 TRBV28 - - TGTGCCAGCAGTTTATCCTTGGGACATCGCCGTCAGCCCCAGCATTTT CASSLSLGHRRQPQHF
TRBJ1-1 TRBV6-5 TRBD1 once TGTGCCAGCTGGACAGGGGAGAACACTGAAGCTTTCTTT CASWTGENTEAFF
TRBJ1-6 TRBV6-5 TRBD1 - TGTGCCAGCAGCGCCGACAGGGGGTTTAATTCACCCCTCCACTTT CASSADRGFNSPLHF
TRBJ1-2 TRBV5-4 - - TGTGCCAGCAGCTTGGATACAGCTAACTATGGCTACACCTTC CASSLDTANYGYTF
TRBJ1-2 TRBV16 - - TGTGCCAGCAGCGACCGAGGGGGACTCTATGGCTACACCTTC CASSDRGGLYGYTF
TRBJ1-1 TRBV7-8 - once TGTGCCAGCAGCCTGAAAAGGACAGCGATTGAAGCTTTCTTT CASSLKRTAIEAFF
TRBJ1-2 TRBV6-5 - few TGTGCCGGGAGGGGGGTATCTAACTATGGCTACACCTTC CAGRGVSNYGYTF
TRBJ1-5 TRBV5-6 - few TGTGCCAGCAGCTGGGGGGCTGGGGGCAATCAGCCCCAGCATTTT CASSWGAGGNQPQHF
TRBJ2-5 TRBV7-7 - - TGTGCCAGCAGCTCCTCGACAGTGGAGACCCAGTACTTC CASSSSTVETQYF
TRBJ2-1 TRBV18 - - TGTGCCAGCTCACCACTCAGCTGGGCCGGCTCCTACAATGAGCAGTTCTTC CASSPLSWAGSYNEQFF
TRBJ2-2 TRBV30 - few TGTGCCTGGACTCAGCTAAACACCGGGGAGCTGTTTTTT CAWTQLNTGELFF
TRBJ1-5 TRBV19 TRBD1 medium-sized TGTGCCAGTACCCCAGACAGGGATCAGCCCCAGCATTTT CASTPDRDQPQHF
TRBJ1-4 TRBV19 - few TGTGCCAGTACTCAGGCAACTAATGAAAAACTGTTTTTT CASTQATNEKLFF
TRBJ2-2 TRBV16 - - TGTGCCAGCAGCCAGGACAGCTACACCGGGGAGCTGTTTTTT CASSQDSYTGELFF
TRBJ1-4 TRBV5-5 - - TGTGCCAGCAGGCGGGGCAGCAATACTCAAAATGAAAAACTGTTTTTT CASRRGSNTQNEKLFF
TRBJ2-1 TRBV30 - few TGTGCCGGCTCCCTGAGGGGGGGCCAATACAATGAGCAGTTCTTC CAGSLRGGQYNEQFF
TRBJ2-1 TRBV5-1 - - TGCGCCAGCAGCTCTTTATCGGGATATGAGCAGTTCTTC CASSSLSGYEQFF
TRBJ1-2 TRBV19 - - TGTGCCAGTAGTATTGATGCGGGGGTAGATGGCTACACCTTC CASSIDAGVDGYTF
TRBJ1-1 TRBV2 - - TGTGCCAGCAGTCTCAGGGTACCGAACACTGAAGCTTTCTTT CASSLRVPNTEAFF
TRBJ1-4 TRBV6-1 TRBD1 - TGTGCCAGCAGTGAAGGACAGGGGAGGAGTGAAAAACTGTTTTTT CASSEGQGRSEKLFF
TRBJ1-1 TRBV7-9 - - TGTGCCAGCAGCTTGGGTGGGGTTTCTGAAGCTTTCTTT CASSLGGVSEAFF
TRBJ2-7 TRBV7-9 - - TGTGCCAGCAGCTTAGTTCCCGGGAAGACCTACGAGCAGTACTTC CASSLVPGKTYEQYF
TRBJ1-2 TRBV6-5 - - TGTGCCAGCACCGCCCAAGCAACCTTCTATGGCTACACCTTC CASTAQATFYGYTF
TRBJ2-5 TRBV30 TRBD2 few TGTGCCTGGAGTCTCCGACTAGCGGGGGACCAAGAGACCCAGTACTTC CAWSLRLAGDQETQYF
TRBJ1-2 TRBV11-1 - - TGTGCCAGCAGCTTAGCCCCGGGGGGAATATATGGCTACACCTTC CASSLAPGGIYGYTF
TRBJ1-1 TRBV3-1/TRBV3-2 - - TGTGCCAGCAGCCCCCGGGCGGATAACACTGAAGCTTTCTTT CASSPRADNTEAFF
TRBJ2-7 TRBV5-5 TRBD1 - TGTGCCAGCAGCCCGACAGGGGGCCACCCCTACGAGCAGTACTTC CASSPTGGHPYEQYF
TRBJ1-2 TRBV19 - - TGTGCCGCCAACACTCCTGGCTATGGCTACACCTTC CAANTPGYGYTF
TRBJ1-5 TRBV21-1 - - TGTGCCAGCAGCAAGTTGGGACAGGCCCAGCCCCAGCATTTT CASSKLGQAQPQHF
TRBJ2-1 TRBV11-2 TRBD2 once TGTGCCAGCAGCTTAGCAGCGGGAGTAAGTTTTGAGCAGTTCTTC CASSLAAGVSFEQFF
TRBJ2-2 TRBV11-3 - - TGTGCCAGCAGCACAACAGGGTCATTTACCACCGGGGAGCTGTTTTTT CASSTTGSFTTGELFF
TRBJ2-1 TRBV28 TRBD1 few TGTGCCAGCAGTTTACCCGGACAGGCACGGAATGAGCAGTTCTTC CASSLPGQARNEQFF
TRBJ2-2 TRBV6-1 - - TGTGCCAGCAGTGAAGCCGGAGGGTCCACGAACACCGGGGAGCTGTTTTTT CASSEAGGSTNTGELFF
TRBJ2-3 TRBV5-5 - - TGTGCCAGCAGTGCAGGGGTCGGCACAGATACGCAGTATTTT CASSAGVGTDTQYF
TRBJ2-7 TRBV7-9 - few TGTGCCGTGGGGTTGGGGTCAACTTACGAGCAGTACTTC CAVGLGSTYEQYF
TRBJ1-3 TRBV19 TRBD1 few TGTGCCAGTAGTATGGGACAGGGAAGAAACACCATATATTTT CASSMGQGRNTIYF
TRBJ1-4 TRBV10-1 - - TGCGCCAGCAGTGACCCCAAGGCTGGGGGCGCGAAACTGTTTTTT CASSDPKAGGAKLFF
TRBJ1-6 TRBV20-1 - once TGCAGTGCTAGTGAGCCAGGGGCCCTCAATTCACCCCTCCACTTT CSASEPGALNSPLHF
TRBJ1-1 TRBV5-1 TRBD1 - TGCGCCAGCAGCGTGGGGACAGCGATGAACACTGAAGCTTTCTTT CASSVGTAMNTEAFF
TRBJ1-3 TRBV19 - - TGTGCCAGTAGTCTTGGACAAGCCTCTGGAAACACCATATATTTT CASSLGQASGNTIYF
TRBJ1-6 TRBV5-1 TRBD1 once TGCGCCAGCAGCTTGGGACAGGGGGGTAATTCACCCCTCCACTTT CASSLGQGGNSPLHF
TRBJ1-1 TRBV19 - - TGTGCCAGTAGATCCCCGGGGACGTCCACTGAAGCTTTCTTT CASRSPGTSTEAFF
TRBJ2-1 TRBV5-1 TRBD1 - TGCGCCAGCAGCTTCGTATCGACAGGGATCTACAATGAGCAGTTCTTC CASSFVSTGIYNEQFF
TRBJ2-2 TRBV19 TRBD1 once TGTGCCAGTAGTATAAGACAGGGGGGGAACACCGGGGAGCTGTTTTTT CASSIRQGGNTGELFF
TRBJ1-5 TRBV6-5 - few TGTGCCAGCAGTTACCTGGGAGGTGATCAGCCCCAGCATTTT CASSYLGGDQPQHF
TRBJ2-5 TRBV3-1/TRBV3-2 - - TGTGCCAGCAGCCCCCGACAGACCCAAGAGACCCAGTACTTC CASSPRQTQETQYF
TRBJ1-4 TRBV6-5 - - TGTGCCAGCAGGCGCGGGCAGGGTGATGAAAAACTGTTTTTT CASRRGQGDEKLFF
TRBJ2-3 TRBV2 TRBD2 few TGTGCCAGCAGTCTAGCGGGCACAGATACGCAGTATTTT CASSLAGTDTQYF
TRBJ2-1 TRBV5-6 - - TGTGCCAGCAGCCGAGGGACCGCCGGATACAATGAGCAGTTCTTC CASSRGTAGYNEQFF
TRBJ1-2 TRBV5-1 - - TGCGCCAGCAGCTTGGCCGGGGAAGGGTATGGCTACACCTTC CASSLAGEGYGYTF